Listed here are 4 T cell receptor beta chains from one sample, sequenced in a study of OX40 agonist ivuxolimab in advanced cancers. Clones were read by immunoSEQ multiplex PCR, and TCRdb kept only the in-frame ones, dropping some. The repertoire holds roughly 75,000 clones, roughly 93% seen once, with less than 8% in the top ten. Sequenced material: CD4+ or CD8+ T cells sorted from blood, taken in a trial of the OX40 agonist ivuxolimab. The origin of the receptors is an adult with an advanced solid tumor such as melanoma, head and neck, liver or kidney cancer.

The chain combines TRBV13 with TRBJ1-2; a possible D gene is TRBD1 (6 bases). The ends were cut back, 5 bases at V and 7 bases at J, with 17 bases in the middle. The CDR3 has 14 residues. Germline loops: CDR1 PRHDT, CDR2 FYEKMQ (reference sequence). DNA for the CDR3: TGTGCCAGCAGCCCATCGGGGGGGGGCTCTGGCTACACCTTC. Its translation is CASSPSGGGSGYTF.

The chain recombines TRBV30 with TRBJ1-1; D remains ambiguous. Germline V gene data show CDR1 as GTSNPN and CDR2 as SVGIG (reference sequence). Trimming pared 4 bases from V and 8 bases from J, leaving 11 bases between. The CDR3 covers 11 residues. For the CDR3, the DNA is TGTGCCTGGAATTTCAAGGAAGAAGCTTTCTTT. Amino acids: CAWNFKEEAFF. The variable domain in full, completed from reference TRBV30 and TRBJ1-1, reads SQTIHQWPATLVQPVGSPLSLECTVEGTSNPNLYWYRQAAGRGLQLLFYSVGIGQISSEVPQNLSASRPQDRQFILSSKKLLLSDSGFYLCAWNFKEEAFFGQGTRLTVV.

The sample holds one count of this clone. In DNA, the CDR3 is TGTGCCTGGGGTGGGCCCTGGGACTATGGCTACACCTTC. Translated, it gives CAWGGPWDYGYTF. The rearrangement links TRBV30 to TRBJ1-2; D not certain. V gave up 5 bases and J gave up 3 bases, with 13 bases separating them. CDR1 is GTSNPN and CDR2 is SVGIG in the germline V gene (reference sequence). The CDR3 covers 13 residues.

Comment on this clone: One end of the junction does not line up with germline, which may come from a read error. The CDR3 protein is CATTPGLAGEGVVF. In nucleotides, the CDR3 is TGTGCCACCACCCCCGGACTAGCGGGAGAAGGGGTGGTCTTC. This chain joins TRBV15 and TRBJ2-1; 13 positions agree with TRBD2. Germline V gene lookup returns CDR1 LNHNV and CDR2 YYDKDF (reference sequence). The CDR3 is made up of 14 amino acids.